These 5 T cell receptor beta chains share one sample of origin, sequenced in a study of cytomegalovirus exposure and HLA in healthy donors. The PCR used 60 Vbeta and 13 Jbeta primers. Profiled with immunoSEQ multiplex PCR; TCRdb holds only in-frame clones, not every one. In the table there are 150,000 to 200,000 clones, about 75% of which are singletons. Material: PBMCs. Receptor source: a female donor in good health and CMV-seronegative.

This clone has more than one count but fewer than ten. The chain has TRBV25-1 and TRBJ1-1; D possibly corresponds to TRBD1 (5 bases). The CDR3 has 15 residues. In germline, CDR1 is MGHDK, CDR2 SYGVNS. Trimming took off 5 bases at V and 3 bases at J, with 16 bases between the two ends. CDR3 sequence (DNA): TGTGCCAGCAGTAAACCAGGGTTAGGTCACACTGAAGCTTTCTTT. The encoded protein is CASSKPGLGHTEAFF.

The rearrangement links TRBV5-1 to TRBJ1-1; 7 positions match TRBD1. CDR3 size: 16 residues. CDR1 SGHRS and CDR2 YFSETQ come from the germline V gene. The V and J ends lost 4 bases and 7 bases, in that order; junction bases with no gene match: 16. The CDR3, as DNA: TGCGCCAGCAGCAGGTCCGGGACAGCCGTTTTATTTGAAGCTTTCTTT. This encodes CASSRSGTAVLFEAFF.

The chain uses TRBV27 and TRBJ1-5; 11 bases match TRBD1. Trimming removed 5 bases from V and 8 bases from J; junction bases left unmatched: 11. Germline V gene lookup returns CDR1 MNHEY and CDR2 SMNVEV (reference sequence). This CDR3 is 16 amino acids long. CDR3 amino acids: CASSPSTGQGVEPQHF. CDR3 sequence (DNA): TGTGCCAGCAGTCCCAGTACGGGACAGGGGGTCGAGCCCCAGCATTTT.

This chain uses TRBV7-2 with TRBJ2-3; 8 bases agree with TRBD1. The V and J ends lost 4 bases and 4 bases, in that order; junction bases with no gene match: 1. Germline assignment: CDR1 SGHTA and CDR2 FQGNSA. CDR3 length equals 13 residues. The CDR3, as DNA: TGTGCCAGCAGCTCCAGGGGGCCAGATACGCAGTATTTT. As protein: CASSSRGPDTQYF.

This clone was picked up one time. The chain has TRBV15 and TRBJ1-5; D uncertain. V dropped 3 bases and J dropped 3 bases, with 9 bases sitting between them. Looked up from germline, CDR1 is LNHNV and CDR2 is YYDKDF (reference sequence). The CDR3 loop spans 14 amino acids. The CDR3 DNA reads TGTGCCACCAGCAGGCAGGAATTCAATCAGCCCCAGCATTTT. Its translation: CATSRQEFNQPQHF.